This paragraph reports one T cell receptor beta chain. Germline V CDR1 and CDR2: MNHEY, SVGAGI. CDR3 length: 16 residues. V shed 2 bases, J shed 1 base, and the junction held 5 bases outside the gene matches. These data are taken from a study of blood T cell repertoires in COVID-19. Seattle's cohort entered during active infection and was followed longitudinally. The assay was immunoSEQ multiplex PCR, and TCRdb's table has in-frame clones only and misses some. The table lists over 55,000 clones, about nine tenths of them singletons. The chain employs TRBV6-5 and TRBJ1-3; TRBD1 matches 7 bases. The sample taken for sequencing was peripheral blood. This sequence originates from an elderly woman with COVID-19, enrolled during active disease. This chain's CDR3 is CASSYDRASSGNTIYF. DNA for the CDR3: TGTGCCAGCAGTTACGACAGGGCTAGTTCTGGAAACACCATATATTTT.